This is a list of T cell receptor beta chains from one sample in a study of control samples from healthy donors and cancer patients. The table came from immunoSEQ multiplex PCR; TCRdb's copy has only in-frame clones and leaves some out. This sample carries 100,000 to 150,000 clones, about nine tenths of them seen once, and the ten largest clones take 2% to 3%. Input material: blood. The receptors stem from a middle-aged man in good health. Both conserved end residues are part of each CDR3. D genes are given only for firm matches.

V gene	J gene	D gene	CDR3 protein	CDR3 DNA
TRBV27	TRBJ2-7	NA	CASSSYGGYEQYF	TGTGCCAGCAGTTCTTACGGGGGCTACGAGCAGTACTTC
TRBV6-5	TRBJ2-2	TRBD2	CASRSLRGDTGELFF	TGTGCCAGCAGGAGTTTACGGGGGGACACCGGGGAGCTGTTTTTT
TRBV12-3/TRBV12-4	TRBJ1-5	NA	CASRAQDNQPQHF	TGTGCCAGCAGAGCTCAGGACAATCAGCCCCAGCATTTT
TRBV6-5	TRBJ1-2	NA	CASKAGASGMWGYTF	TGTGCCAGCAAGGCGGGGGCGTCGGGGATGTGGGGCTACACCTTC
TRBV5-1	TRBJ2-1	NA	CASSLGGPLSYNEQFF	TGCGCCAGCAGCTTGGGAGGTCCGCTTTCCTACAATGAGCAGTTCTTC
TRBV7-2	TRBJ2-3	NA	CASSLGLPGLRGQYF	TGTGCCAGCAGCTTAGGCCTCCCGGGCCTCAGGGGGCAGTATTTT
TRBV6-5	TRBJ2-4	NA	CASRAREVKNIQYF	TGTGCCAGCAGAGCACGGGAAGTCAAAAACATTCAGTACTTC
TRBV30	TRBJ1-5	NA	CAWSGPQVNQPQHF	TGTGCCTGGAGTGGTCCACAGGTCAATCAGCCCCAGCATTTT
TRBV25-1	TRBJ2-7	NA	CASSAGLLANEQYF	TGTGCCAGCAGTGCGGGCCTTTTAGCGAACGAGCAGTACTTC
TRBV5-1	TRBJ1-2	NA	CASSPARGLGYTF	TGCGCCAGCAGCCCGGCGCGGGGGCTTGGCTACACCTTC
TRBV10-3	TRBJ1-2	NA	CAISEGGVVGYTF	TGTGCCATCAGTGAAGGGGGTGTGGTGGGCTACACCTTC
TRBV5-8	TRBJ2-3	NA	CASSPGTGWTDTQYF	TGTGCCAGCAGCCCCGGGACGGGGTGGACAGATACGCAGTATTTT